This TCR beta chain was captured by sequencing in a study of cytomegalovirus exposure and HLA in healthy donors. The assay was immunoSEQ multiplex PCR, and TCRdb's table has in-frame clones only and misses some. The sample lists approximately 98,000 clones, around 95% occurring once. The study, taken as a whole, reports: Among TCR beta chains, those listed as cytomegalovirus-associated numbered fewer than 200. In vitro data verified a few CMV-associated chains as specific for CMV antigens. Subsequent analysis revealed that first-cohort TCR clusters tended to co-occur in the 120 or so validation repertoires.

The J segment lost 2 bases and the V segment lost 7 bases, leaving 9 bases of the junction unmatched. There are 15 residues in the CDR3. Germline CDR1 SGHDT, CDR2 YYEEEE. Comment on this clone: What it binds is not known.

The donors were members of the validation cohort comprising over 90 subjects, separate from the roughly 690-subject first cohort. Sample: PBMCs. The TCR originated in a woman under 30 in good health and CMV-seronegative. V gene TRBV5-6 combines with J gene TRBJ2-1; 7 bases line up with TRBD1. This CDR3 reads CASLFEGQPYNEQFF. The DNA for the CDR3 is TGTGCCAGCCTCTTTGAGGGACAGCCCTACAATGAGCAGTTCTTC.